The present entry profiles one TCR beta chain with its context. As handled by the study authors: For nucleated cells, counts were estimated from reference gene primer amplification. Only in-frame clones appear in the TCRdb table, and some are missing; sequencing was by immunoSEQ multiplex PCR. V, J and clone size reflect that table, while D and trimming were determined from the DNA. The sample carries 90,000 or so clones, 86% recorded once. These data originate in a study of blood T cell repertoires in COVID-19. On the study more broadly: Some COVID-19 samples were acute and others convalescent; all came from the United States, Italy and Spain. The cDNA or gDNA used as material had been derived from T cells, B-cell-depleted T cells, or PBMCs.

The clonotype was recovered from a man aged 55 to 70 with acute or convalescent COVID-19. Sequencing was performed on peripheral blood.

CDR3 amino acids: CASSQGLNQPQHF. CDR3 in DNA: TGTGCCAGCAGCCAGGGTTTGAATCAGCCCCAGCATTTT. The chain uses TRBV9 and TRBJ1-5, with a weak D call TRBD1 (5 bases). CDR3 size: 13 residues. Germline CDR1 is SGDLS and CDR2 is YYNGEE. V lost 4 bases to trimming and J lost 4 bases, with 9 bases between them.